This T cell receptor (beta chain) came from a study of blood T cell repertoires in COVID-19. Study-wide context: Specimens from acute and convalescent COVID-19 originated in the United States, Italy and Spain. T cells, B-cell-depleted T cells, or PBMCs supplied cDNA or gDNA.

Per the authors' pipeline: Amplification from reference gene primers served as the basis for estimated nucleated cell counts. Libraries were prepared by immunoSEQ multiplex PCR; TCRdb keeps only in-frame clonotypes and omits some of them. V, J and clone size reflect that table, while D and trimming were determined from the DNA. This table has some 200,000 clones, roughly 89% appearing once. Trimming left V 3 bases short and J 4 bases short, with 6 bases between. This CDR3 has 12 amino acids. In germline, CDR1 is PRHDT, CDR2 FYEKMQ (reference sequence). The receptor was derived from a man between 18 and 29 years old with active or convalescent COVID-19. The source material was peripheral blood. The chain links TRBV13 to TRBJ1-2; no reliable D call. CDR3 nucleotides: TGTGCCAGCAGCTTCGACACCTATGGCTACACCTTC. Translation gives CASSFDTYGYTF.